This T cell receptor beta chain was recorded in a study of CXCR3-negative and CXCR3-positive naive CD8 T cells. With regard to this clonotype: Its matching antigen is unknown.

UMI labels and 5' RACE were used to prepare the TRB cDNA libraries. TCRdb reprocessed the 5' RACE reads and reports one entry per CDR3 protein, with no DNA. This repertoire comprises some 110,000 distinct CDR3 sequences; its ten largest clones make up more than 0.35%. Findings and limits, study-wide: CXCR3-positive naive cells carried more hydrophobic TRB CDR3s than CXCR3-negative ones.

The CDR3 runs 15 residues. This receptor was identified in a human donor in good health. Some clones in this sample may be carry-over from other donors' samples. The chain recombines TRBV21-1 with TRBJ2-3; the D gene TCRdb calls, TRBD1, cannot be checked with no DNA. TRBV21-1 is marked as a pseudogene. Sequenced: naive CXCR3+ CD8+ T cells from blood. Described subset: CD45RO-CCR7+CD27+CD95- naive CD8+ T cells expressing CXCR3 (TNR3+). CDR3 residues: CASSVQGTSTDTQYF.